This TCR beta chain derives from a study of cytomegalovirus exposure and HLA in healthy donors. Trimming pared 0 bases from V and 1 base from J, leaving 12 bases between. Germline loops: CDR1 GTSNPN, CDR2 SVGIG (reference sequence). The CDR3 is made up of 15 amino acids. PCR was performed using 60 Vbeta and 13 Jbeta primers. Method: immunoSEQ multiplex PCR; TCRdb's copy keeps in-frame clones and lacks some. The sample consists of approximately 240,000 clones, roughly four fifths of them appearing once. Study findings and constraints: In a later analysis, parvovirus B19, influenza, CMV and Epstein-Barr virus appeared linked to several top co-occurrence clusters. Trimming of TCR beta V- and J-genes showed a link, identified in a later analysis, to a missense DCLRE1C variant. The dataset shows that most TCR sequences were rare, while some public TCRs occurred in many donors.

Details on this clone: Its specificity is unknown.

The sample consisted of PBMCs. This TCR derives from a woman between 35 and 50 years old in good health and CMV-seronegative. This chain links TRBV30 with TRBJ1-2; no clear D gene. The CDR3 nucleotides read TGTGCCTGGAGTGTACTGGGCACCCTTAACTATGGCTACACCTTC. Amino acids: CAWSVLGTLNYGYTF.